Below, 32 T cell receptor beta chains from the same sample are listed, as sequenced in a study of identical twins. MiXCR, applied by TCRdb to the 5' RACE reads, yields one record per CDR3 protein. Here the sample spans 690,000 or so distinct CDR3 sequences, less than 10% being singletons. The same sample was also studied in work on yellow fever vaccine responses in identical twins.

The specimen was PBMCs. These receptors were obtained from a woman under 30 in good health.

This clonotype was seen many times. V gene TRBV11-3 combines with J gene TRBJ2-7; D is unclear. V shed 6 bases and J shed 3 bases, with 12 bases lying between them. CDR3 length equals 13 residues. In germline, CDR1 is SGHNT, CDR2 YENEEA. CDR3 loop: CASSIGLYYEQYF. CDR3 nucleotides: TGTGCCAGCAGTATAGGGCTATACTACGAGCAGTACTTC.

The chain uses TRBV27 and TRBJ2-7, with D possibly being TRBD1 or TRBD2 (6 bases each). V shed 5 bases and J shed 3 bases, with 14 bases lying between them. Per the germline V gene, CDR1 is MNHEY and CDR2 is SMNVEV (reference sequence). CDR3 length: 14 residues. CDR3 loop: CASSKGVGGYEQYF. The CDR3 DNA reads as TGTGCCAGCAGTAAGGGGGTCGGGGGCTACGAGCAGTACTTC.

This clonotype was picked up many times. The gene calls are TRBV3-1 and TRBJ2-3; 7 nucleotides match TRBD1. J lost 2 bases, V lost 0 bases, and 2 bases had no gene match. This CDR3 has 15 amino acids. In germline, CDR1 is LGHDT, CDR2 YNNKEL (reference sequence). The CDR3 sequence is CASSQEQGITDTQYF. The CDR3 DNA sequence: TGTGCCAGCAGCCAAGAACAGGGGATCACAGATACGCAGTATTTT.

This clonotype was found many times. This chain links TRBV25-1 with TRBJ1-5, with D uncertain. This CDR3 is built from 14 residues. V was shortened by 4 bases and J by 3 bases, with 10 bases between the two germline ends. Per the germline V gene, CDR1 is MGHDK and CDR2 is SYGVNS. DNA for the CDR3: TGTGCCAGCAGTGGGACCGCCGACAATCAGCCCCAGCATTTT. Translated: CASSGTADNQPQHF.

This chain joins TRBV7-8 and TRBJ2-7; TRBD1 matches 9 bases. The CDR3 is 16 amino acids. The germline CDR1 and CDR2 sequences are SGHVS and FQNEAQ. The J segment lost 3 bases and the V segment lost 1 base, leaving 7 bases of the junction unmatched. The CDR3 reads CASSLGDRALSYEQYF. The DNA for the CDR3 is TGTGCCAGCAGCTTAGGGGACAGGGCACTCAGCTACGAGCAGTACTTC.

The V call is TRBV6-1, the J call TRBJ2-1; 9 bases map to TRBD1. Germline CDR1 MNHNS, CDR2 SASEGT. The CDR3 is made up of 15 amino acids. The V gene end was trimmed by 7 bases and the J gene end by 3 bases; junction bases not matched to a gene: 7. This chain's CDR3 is CASNSGTGIYNEQFF. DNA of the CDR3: TGTGCCAGCAACTCCGGGACAGGGATCTACAATGAGCAGTTCTTC.

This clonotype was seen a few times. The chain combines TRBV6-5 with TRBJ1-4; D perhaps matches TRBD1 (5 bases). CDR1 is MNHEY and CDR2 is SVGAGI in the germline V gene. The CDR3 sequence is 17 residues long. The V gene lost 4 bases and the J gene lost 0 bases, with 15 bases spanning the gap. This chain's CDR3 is CASSSRGGIATNEKLFF. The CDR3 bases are TGTGCCAGCAGTTCCCGGGGGGGAATTGCAACTAATGAAAAACTGTTTTTT.

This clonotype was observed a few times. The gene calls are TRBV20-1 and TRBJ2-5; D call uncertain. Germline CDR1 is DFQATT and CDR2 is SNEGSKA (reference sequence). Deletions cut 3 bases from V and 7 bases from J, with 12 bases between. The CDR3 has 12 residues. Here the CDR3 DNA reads TGCAGTGCTAGTGGAATTGAAGGGACCCAGTACTTC. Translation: CSASGIEGTQYF.

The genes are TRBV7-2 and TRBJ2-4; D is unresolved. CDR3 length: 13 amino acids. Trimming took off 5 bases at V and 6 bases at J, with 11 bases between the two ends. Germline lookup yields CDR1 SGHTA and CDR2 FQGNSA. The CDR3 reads CASSRTWGNIQYF. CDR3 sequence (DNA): TGTGCCAGCAGCCGAACGTGGGGAAACATTCAGTACTTC. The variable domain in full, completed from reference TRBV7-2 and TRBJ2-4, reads GAGVSQSPSNKVTEKGKDVELRCDPISGHTALYWYRQSLGQGLEFLIYFQGNSAPDKSGLPSDRFSAERTGGSVSTLTIQRTQQEDSAVYLCASSRTWGNIQYFGAGTRLSVL.

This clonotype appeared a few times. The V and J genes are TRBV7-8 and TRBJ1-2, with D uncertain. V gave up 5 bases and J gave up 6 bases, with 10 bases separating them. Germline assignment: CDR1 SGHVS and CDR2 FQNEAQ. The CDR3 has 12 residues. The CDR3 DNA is TGTGCCAGCAGCATGACAATAAATGGCTACACCTTC. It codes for CASSMTINGYTF.

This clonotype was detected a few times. The CDR3 DNA reads as TGCGCCAGCAGCGCGACGGGACAGGGACAAGAGACCCAGTACTTC. Translation gives CASSATGQGQETQYF. The chain uses TRBV5-1 and TRBJ2-5; TRBD1 aligns across 9 bases. This CDR3 has 15 residues. Germline CDR1 and CDR2: SGHRS and YFSETQ. The V gene end was trimmed by 4 bases and the J gene end by 2 bases; junction bases not matched to a gene: 6.

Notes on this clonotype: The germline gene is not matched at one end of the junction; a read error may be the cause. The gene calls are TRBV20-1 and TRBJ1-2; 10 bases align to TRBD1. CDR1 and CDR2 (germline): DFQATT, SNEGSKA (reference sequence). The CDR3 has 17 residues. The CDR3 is CSARPTPGQGSNYGYTF. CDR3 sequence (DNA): TGCAGTGCTAGGCCTACCCCGGGACAGGGGTCTAATTATGGCTACACCTTC.

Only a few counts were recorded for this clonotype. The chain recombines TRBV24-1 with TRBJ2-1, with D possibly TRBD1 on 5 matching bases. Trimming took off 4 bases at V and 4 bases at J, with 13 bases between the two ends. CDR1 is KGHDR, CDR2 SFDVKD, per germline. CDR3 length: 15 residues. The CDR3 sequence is CATSEPVRGYNEQFF. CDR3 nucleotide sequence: TGTGCCACCAGTGAGCCTGTAAGGGGTTACAATGAGCAGTTCTTC.

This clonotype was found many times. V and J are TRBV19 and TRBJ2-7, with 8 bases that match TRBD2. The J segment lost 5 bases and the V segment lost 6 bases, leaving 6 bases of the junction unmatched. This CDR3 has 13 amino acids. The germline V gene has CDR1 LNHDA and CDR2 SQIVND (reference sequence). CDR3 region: CASSLGLGDEQYF. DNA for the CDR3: TGTGCCAGTAGCCTGGGACTAGGGGACGAGCAGTACTTC.

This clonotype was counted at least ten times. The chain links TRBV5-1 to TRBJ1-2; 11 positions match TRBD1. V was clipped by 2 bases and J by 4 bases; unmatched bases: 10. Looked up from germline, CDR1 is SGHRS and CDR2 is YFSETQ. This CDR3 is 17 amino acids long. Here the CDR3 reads CASSFWTGGAAIYGYTF. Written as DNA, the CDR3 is TGCGCCAGCAGCTTTTGGACAGGGGGCGCGGCGATCTATGGCTACACCTTC.

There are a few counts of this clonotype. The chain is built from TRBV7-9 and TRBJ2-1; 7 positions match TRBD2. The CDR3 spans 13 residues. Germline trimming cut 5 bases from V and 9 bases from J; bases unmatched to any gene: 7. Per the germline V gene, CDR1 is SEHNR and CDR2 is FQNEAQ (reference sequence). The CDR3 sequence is CASSPGGSGEQFF. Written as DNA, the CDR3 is TGTGCCAGCAGCCCGGGGGGTTCGGGTGAGCAGTTCTTC.

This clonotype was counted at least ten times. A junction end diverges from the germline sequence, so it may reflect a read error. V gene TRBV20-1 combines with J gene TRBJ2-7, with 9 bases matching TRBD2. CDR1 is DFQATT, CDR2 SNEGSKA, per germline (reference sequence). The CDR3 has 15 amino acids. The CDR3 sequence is CSARPIAGDSDEQYF. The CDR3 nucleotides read TGCAGTGCTAGACCTATAGCGGGAGACTCCGACGAGCAGTACTTC.

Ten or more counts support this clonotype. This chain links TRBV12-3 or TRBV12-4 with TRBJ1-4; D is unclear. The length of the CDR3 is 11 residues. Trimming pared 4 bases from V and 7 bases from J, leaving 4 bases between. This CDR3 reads CASSSREKLFF. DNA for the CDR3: TGTGCCAGCAGTTCGCGTGAAAAACTGTTTTTT.

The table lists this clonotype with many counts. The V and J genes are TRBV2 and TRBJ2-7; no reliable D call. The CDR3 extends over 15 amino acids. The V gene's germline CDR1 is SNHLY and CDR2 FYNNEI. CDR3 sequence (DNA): TGTGCTATAAAGGAACAGAACGTGGACTCCTACGAGCAGTACTTC. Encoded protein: CAIKEQNVDSYEQYF.

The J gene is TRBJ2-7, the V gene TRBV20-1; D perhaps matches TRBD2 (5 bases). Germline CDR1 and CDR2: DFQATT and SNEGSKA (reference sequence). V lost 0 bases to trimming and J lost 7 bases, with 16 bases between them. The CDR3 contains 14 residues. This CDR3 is CSARDRAEAREQYF. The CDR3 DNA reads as TGCAGTGCTAGAGATCGGGCGGAGGCTAGAGAGCAGTACTTC.

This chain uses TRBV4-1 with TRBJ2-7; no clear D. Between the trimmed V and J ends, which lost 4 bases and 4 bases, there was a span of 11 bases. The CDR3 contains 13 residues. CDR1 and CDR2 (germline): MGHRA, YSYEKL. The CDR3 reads CASSPSKGYEQYF. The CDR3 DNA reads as TGCGCCAGCAGCCCATCTAAGGGATACGAGCAGTACTTC.

The CDR3 loop reads CASSFEASNTEAFF. The CDR3 DNA is TGTGCCAGCAGTTTCGAGGCGAGTAACACTGAAGCTTTCTTT. This chain connects TRBV12-3 or TRBV12-4 to TRBJ1-1; no firm D call. Deletions cut 3 bases from V and 2 bases from J, with 10 bases between. The CDR3 runs to 14 residues.

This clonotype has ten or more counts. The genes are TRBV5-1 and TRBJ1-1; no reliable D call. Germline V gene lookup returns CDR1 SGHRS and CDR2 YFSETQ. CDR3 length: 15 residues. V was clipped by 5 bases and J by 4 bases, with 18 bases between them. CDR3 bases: TGCGCCAGCAGATGGGGATCCGACACGGGCACTGAAGCTTTCTTT. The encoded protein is CASRWGSDTGTEAFF. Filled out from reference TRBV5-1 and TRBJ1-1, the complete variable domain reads KAGVTQTPRYLIKTRGQQVTLSCSPISGHRSVSWYQQTPGQGLQFLFEYFSETQRNKGNFPGRFSGRQFSNSRSEMNVSTLELGDSALYLCASRWGSDTGTEAFFGQGTRLTVV.

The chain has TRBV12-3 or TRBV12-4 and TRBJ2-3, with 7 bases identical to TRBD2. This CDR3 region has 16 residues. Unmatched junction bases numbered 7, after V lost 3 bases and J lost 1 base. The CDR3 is CASSLGGLGGTDTQYF. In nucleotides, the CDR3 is TGTGCCAGCAGTTTGGGAGGACTAGGGGGCACAGATACGCAGTATTTT.

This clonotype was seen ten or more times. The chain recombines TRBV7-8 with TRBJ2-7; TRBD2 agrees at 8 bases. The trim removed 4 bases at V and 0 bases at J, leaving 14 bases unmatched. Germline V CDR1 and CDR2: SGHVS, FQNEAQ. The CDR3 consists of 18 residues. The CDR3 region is CASSSQVGAGDYSYEQYF. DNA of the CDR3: TGTGCCAGCAGCTCCCAAGTGGGAGCGGGGGACTACTCCTACGAGCAGTACTTC.

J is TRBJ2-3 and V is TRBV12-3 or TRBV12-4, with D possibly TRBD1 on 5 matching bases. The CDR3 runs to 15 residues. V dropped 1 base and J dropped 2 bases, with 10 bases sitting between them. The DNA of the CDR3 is TGTGCCAGCAGTTTAGACGACAGATACACAGATACGCAGTATTTT. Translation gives CASSLDDRYTDTQYF.

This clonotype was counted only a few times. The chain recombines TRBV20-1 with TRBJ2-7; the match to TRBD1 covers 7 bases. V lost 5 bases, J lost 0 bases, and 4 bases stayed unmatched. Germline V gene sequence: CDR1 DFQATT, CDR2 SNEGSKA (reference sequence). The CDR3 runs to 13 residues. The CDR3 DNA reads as TGCAGTGCTGAAGGGGACAGCTCCTACGAGCAGTACTTC. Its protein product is CSAEGDSSYEQYF.

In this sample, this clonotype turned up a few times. For the CDR3, the DNA is TGTGCCAGCAGTTTATCGTTGGCGAATGAGCAGTTCTTC. Protein sequence: CASSLSLANEQFF. The rearrangement links TRBV27 to TRBJ2-1; D is unclear. Germline V lookup: CDR1 MNHEY, CDR2 SMNVEV (reference sequence). The V and J ends lost 0 bases and 7 bases respectively, with 7 bases between them. This CDR3 is built from 13 residues.

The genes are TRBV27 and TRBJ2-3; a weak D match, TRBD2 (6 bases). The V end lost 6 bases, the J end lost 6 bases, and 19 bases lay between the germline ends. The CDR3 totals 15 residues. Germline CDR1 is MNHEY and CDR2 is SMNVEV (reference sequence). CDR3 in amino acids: CASRHGAGGGDTQYF. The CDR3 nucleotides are TGTGCCAGCAGGCACGGGGCGGGCGGAGGGGATACGCAGTATTTT.

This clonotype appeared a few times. The CDR3 DNA sequence: TGTGCCAGCAGTTACTCGGGAGGGACCCCCCACGAGCAGTACTTC. Its protein product is CASSYSGGTPHEQYF. This chain connects TRBV6-5 to TRBJ2-7, with 7 bases identical to TRBD2. The CDR3 has 15 amino acids. CDR1 is MNHEY and CDR2 is SVGAGI in the germline V gene. With V trimmed by 0 bases and J by 5 bases, 7 bases remained unmatched.

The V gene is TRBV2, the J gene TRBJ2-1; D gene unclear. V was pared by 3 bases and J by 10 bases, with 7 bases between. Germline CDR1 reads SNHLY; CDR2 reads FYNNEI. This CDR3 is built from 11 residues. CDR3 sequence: CASSDRWEQFF. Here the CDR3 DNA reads TGTGCCAGCAGTGACCGATGGGAGCAGTTCTTC.

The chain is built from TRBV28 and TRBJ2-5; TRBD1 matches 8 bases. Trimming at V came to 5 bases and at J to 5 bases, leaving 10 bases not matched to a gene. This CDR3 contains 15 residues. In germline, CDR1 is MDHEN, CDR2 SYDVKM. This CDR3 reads CASSPGQDYWETQYF. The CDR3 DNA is TGTGCCAGCAGTCCGGGACAGGATTATTGGGAGACCCAGTACTTC.